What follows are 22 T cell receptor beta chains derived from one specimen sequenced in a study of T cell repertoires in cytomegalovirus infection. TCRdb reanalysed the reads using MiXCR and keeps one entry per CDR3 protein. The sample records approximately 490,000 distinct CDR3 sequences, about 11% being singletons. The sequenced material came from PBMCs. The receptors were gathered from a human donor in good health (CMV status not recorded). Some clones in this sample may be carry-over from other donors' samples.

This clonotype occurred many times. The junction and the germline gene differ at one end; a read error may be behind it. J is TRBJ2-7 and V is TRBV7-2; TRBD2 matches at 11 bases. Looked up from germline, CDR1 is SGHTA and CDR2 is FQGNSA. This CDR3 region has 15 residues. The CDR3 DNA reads TGTGCCAACAGCTCTACTAGCGGGAGTTGGTACGAGCAGTACTTC. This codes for CANSSTSGSWYEQYF.

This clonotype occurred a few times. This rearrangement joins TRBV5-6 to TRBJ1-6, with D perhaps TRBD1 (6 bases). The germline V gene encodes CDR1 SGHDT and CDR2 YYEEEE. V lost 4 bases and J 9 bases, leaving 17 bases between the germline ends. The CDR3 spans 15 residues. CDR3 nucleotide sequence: TGTGCCAGCAGCGCCGACACGGGGGCGAGTTCACCCCTCCACTTT. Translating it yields CASSADTGASSPLHF.

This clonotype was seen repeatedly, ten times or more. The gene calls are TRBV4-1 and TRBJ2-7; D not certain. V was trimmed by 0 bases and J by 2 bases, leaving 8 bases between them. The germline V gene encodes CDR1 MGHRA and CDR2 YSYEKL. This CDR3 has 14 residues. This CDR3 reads CASSQDTPPYEQYF. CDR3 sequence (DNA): TGCGCCAGCAGCCAAGATACACCACCCTACGAGCAGTACTTC.

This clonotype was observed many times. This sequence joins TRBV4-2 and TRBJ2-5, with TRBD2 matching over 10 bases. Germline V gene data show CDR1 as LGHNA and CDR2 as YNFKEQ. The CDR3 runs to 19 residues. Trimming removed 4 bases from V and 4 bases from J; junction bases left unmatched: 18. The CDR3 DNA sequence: TGTGCCAGCAGCCGACCCCCCCCGGGGCTAGCGGGAGCCGGAGAGACCCAGTACTTC. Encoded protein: CASSRPPPGLAGAGETQYF.

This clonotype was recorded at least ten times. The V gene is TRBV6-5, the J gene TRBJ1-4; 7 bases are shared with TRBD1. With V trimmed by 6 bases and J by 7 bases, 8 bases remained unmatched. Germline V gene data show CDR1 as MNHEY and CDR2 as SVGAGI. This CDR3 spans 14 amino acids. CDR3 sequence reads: CASRVTGMGEKLFF. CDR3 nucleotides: TGTGCCAGCAGGGTGACAGGGATGGGTGAAAAACTGTTTTTT.

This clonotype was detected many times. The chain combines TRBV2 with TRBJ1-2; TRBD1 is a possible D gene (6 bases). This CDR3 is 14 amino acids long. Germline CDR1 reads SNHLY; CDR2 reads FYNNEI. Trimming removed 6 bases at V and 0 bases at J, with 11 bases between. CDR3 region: CASRPQGANYGYTF. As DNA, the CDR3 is TGTGCCAGCAGACCACAGGGAGCTAACTATGGCTACACCTTC.

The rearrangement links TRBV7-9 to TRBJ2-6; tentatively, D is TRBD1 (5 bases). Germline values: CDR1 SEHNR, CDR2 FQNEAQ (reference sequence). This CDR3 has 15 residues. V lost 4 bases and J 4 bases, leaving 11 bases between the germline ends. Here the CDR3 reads CASSWSQGGANVLTF. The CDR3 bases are TGTGCCAGCAGCTGGTCCCAGGGCGGGGCCAACGTCCTGACTTTC.

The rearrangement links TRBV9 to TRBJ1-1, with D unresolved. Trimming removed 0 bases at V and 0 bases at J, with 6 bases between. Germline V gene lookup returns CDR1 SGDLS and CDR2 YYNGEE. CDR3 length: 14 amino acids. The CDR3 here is CASSVGHLNTEAFF. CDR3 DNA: TGTGCCAGCAGCGTAGGACACTTGAACACTGAAGCTTTCTTT.

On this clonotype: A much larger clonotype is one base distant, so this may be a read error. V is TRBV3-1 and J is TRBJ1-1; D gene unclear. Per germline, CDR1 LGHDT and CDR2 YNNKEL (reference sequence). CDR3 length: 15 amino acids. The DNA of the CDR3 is TGTGCCAGCGGCCAAGCATCAGGAGCGTTAGGTGAAGCTTTCTTT. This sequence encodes CASGQASGALGEAFF.

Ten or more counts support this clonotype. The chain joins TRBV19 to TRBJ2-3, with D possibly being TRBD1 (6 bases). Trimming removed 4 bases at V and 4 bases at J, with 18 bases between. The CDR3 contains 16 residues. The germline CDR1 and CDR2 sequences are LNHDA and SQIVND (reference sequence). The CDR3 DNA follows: TGTGCCAGTAGTACCAGGGGCGGCGGTGGGGCAGATACGCAGTATTTT. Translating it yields CASSTRGGGGADTQYF.

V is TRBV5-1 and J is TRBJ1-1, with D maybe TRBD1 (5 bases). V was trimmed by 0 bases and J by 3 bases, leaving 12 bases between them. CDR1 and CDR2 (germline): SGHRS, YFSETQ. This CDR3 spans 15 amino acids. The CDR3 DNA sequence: TGCGCCAGCAGCTTGGAGGGCAGGGAATACACTGAAGCTTTCTTT. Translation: CASSLEGREYTEAFF.

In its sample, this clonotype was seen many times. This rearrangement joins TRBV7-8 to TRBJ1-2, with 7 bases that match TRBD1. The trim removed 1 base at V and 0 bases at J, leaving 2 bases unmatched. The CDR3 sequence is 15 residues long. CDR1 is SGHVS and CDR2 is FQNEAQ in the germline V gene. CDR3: CASSLVGTANYGYTF. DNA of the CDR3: TGTGCCAGCAGCTTAGTCGGGACAGCTAACTATGGCTACACCTTC.

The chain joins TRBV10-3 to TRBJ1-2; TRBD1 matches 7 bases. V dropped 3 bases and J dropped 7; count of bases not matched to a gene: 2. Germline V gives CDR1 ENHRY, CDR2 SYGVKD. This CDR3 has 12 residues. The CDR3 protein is CAISEQGPGYTF. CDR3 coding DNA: TGTGCCATCAGTGAACAGGGGCCTGGCTACACCTTC.

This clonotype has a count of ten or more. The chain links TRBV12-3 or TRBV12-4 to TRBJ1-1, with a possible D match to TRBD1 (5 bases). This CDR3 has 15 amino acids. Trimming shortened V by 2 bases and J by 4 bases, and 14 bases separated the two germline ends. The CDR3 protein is CASSLRSRGGTEAFF. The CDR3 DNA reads TGTGCCAGCAGTTTAAGGTCCCGGGGGGGCACTGAAGCTTTCTTT.

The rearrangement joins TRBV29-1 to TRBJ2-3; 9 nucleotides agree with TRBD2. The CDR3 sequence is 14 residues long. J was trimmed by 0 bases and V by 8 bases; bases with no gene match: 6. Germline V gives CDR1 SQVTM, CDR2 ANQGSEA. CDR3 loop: CSYSSGTSTDTQYF. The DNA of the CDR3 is TGCAGCTACTCTAGCGGGACTAGCACAGATACGCAGTATTTT.

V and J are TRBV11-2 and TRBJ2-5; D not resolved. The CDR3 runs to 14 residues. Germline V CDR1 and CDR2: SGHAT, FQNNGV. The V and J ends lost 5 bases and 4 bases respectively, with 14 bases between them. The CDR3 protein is CASSPDSWGETQYF. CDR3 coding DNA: TGTGCCAGCAGCCCCGACTCCTGGGGAGAGACCCAGTACTTC. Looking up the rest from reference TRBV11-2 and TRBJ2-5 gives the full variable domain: EAGVAQSPRYKIIEKRQSVAFWCNPISGHATLYWYQQILGQGPKLLIQFQNNGVVDDSQLPKDRFSAERLKGVDSTLKIQPAKLEDSAVYLCASSPDSWGETQYFGPGTRLLVL.

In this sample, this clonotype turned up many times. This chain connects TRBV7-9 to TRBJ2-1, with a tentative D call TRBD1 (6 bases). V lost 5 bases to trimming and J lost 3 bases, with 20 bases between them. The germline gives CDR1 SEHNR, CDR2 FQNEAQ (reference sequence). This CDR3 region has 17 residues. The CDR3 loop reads CASSAPDRLNFYNEQFF. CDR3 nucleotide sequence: TGTGCCAGCAGCGCACCAGACAGGTTAAATTTCTACAATGAGCAGTTCTTC.

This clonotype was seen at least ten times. The CDR3 spells CASSSFTDTQYF. The CDR3 nucleotides are TGTGCCAGCAGCTCCTTCACAGATACGCAGTATTTT. The chain is built from TRBV7-2 and TRBJ2-3; D ambiguous. V lost 4 bases, J lost 2 bases, and 4 bases lay in between. Germline CDR1 reads SGHTA; CDR2 reads FQGNSA. The CDR3 extends over 12 amino acids.

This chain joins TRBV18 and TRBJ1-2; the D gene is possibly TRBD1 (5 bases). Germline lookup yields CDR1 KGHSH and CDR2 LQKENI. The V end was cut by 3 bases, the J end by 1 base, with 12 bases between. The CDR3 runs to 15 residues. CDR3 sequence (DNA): TGTGCCAGCTCACCTGGGGCCTGGATTAACTATGGCTACACCTTC. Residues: CASSPGAWINYGYTF.

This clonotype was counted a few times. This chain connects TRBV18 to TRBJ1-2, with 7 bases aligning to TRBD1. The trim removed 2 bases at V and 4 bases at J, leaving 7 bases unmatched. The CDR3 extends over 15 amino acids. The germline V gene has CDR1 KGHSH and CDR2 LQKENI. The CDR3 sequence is CASSPGQAEVYGYTF. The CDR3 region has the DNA TGTGCCAGCTCACCAGGACAGGCGGAGGTCTATGGCTACACCTTC.

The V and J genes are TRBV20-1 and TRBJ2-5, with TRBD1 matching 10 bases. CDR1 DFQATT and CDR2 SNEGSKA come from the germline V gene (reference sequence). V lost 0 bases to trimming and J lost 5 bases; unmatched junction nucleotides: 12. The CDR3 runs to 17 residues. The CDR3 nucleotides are TGCAGTGCTAGAGATAAATCGAGTGGGACAGGGGCCGAGACCCAGTACTTC. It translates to CSARDKSSGTGAETQYF.

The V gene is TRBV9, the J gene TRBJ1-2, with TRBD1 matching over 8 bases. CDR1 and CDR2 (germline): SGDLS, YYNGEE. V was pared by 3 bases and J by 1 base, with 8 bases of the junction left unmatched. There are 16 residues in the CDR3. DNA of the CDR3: TGTGCCAGCAGCGCCTGGACAGGGAAACTTAACTATGGCTACACCTTC. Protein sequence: CASSAWTGKLNYGYTF. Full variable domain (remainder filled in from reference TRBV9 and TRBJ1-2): DSGVTQTPKHLITATGQRVTLRCSPRSGDLSVYWYQQSLDQGLQFLIQYYNGEERAKGNILERFSAQQFPDLHSELNLSSLELGDSALYFCASSAWTGKLNYGYTFGSGTRLTVV.